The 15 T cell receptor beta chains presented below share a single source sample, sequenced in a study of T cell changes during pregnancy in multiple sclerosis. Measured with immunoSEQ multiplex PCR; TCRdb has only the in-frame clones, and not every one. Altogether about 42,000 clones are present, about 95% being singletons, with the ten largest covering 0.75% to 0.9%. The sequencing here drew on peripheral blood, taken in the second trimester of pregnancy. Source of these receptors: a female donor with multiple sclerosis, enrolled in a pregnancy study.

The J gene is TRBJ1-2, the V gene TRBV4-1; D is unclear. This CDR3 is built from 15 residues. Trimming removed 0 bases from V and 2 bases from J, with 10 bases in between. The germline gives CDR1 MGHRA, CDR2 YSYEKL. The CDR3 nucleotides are TGCGCCAGCAGCCAAGAGGGTGCGGGGAACTATGGCTACACCTTC. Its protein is CASSQEGAGNYGYTF.

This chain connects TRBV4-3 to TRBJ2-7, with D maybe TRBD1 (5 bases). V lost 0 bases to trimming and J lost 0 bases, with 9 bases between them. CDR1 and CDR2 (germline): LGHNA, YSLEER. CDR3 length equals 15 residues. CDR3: CASSQDRGSSYEQYF. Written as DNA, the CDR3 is TGCGCCAGCAGCCAAGATAGGGGTAGCTCCTACGAGCAGTACTTC.

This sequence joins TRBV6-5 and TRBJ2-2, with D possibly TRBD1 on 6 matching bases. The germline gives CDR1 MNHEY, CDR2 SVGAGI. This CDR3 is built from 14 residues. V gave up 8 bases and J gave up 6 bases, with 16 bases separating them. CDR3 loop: CASDILGGSGELFF. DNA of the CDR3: TGTGCCAGCGATATCCTAGGGGGATCCGGGGAGCTGTTTTTT.

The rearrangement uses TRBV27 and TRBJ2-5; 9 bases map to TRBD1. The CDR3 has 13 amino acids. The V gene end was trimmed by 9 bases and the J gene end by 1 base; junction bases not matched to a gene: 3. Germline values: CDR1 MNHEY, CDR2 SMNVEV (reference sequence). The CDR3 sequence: CARKTGGQETQYF. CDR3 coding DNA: TGTGCCAGGAAGACAGGGGGCCAAGAGACCCAGTACTTC.

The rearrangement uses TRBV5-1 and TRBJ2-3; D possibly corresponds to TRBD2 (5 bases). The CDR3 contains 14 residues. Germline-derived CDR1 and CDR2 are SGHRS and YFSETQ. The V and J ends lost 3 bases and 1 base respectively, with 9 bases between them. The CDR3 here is CASSSEVRTDTQYF. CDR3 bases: TGCGCCAGCAGCTCGGAGGTGCGCACAGATACGCAGTATTTT.

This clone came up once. CDR3 sequence reads: CASSLEGFTEAFF. In nucleotides, the CDR3 is TGTGCCAGCTCCTTAGAGGGATTCACTGAAGCTTTCTTT. This chain links TRBV6-1 with TRBJ1-1; D is uncertain. This CDR3 contains 13 residues. The V gene lost 8 bases and the J gene lost 4 bases, with 14 bases spanning the gap. CDR1 is MNHNS and CDR2 is SASEGT in the germline V gene.

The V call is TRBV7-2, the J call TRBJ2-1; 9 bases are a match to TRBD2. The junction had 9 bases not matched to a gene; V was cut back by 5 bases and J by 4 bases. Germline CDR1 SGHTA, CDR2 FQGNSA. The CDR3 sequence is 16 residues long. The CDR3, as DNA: TGTGCCAGCAGCCCCAGACTAGCGGAGAAATACAATGAGCAGTTCTTC. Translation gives CASSPRLAEKYNEQFF.

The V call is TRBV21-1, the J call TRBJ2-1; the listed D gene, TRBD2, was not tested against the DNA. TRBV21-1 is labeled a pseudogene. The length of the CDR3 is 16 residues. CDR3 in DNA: TGTGCCAGCAGCCCTGACTACCCTTATACTTACAATGAGCAGTTCTTC. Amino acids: CASSPDYPYTYNEQFF.

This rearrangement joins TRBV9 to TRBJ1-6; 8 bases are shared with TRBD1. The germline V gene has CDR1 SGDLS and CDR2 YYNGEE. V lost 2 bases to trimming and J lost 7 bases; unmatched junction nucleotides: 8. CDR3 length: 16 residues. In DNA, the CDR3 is TGTGCCAGCAGCGTGGACCCGGGACAGGCAAATTCACCCCTCCACTTT. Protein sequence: CASSVDPGQANSPLHF.

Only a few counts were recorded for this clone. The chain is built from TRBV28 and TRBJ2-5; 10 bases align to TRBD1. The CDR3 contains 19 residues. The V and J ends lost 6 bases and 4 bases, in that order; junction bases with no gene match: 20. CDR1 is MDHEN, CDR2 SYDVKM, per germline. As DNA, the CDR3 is TGTGCCAGCAGCCCACTCGGGACAGGGGAAATTTCAAGTATAGAGACCCAGTACTTC. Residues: CASSPLGTGEISSIETQYF.

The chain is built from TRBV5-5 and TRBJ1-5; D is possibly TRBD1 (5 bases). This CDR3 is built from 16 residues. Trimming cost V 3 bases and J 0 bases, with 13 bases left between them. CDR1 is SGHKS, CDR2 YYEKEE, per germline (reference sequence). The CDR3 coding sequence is TGTGCCAGCAGCTCGGGGGGAACTAATAGCAATCAGCCCCAGCATTTT. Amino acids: CASSSGGTNSNQPQHF.

The CDR3 here is CASSVSGGSNQPQHF. The CDR3 DNA follows: TGTGCCAGCAGCGTCTCAGGGGGAAGCAATCAGCCCCAGCATTTT. The chain has TRBV5-4 and TRBJ1-5, with 7 bases that match TRBD1. Germline CDR1 and CDR2: SGHNT and YYREEE (reference sequence). This CDR3 region has 15 residues. Unmatched junction bases numbered 5, after V lost 4 bases and J lost 1 base.

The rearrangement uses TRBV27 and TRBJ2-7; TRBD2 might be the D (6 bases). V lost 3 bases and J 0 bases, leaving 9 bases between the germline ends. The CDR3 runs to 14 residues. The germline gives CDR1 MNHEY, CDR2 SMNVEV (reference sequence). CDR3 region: CASSLTRTSYEQYF. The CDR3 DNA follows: TGTGCCAGCAGTTTGACTAGGACCTCCTACGAGCAGTACTTC.

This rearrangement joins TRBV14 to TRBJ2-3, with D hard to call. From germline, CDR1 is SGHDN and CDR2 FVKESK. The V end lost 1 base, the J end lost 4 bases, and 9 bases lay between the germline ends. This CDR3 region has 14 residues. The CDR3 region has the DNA TGTGCCAGCAGCCAAGGAGCACGATCAGATACGCAGTATTTT. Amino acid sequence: CASSQGARSDTQYF.

The CDR3 DNA is TGTGCCAGCAGTGAAGGAGTCAATCAGCCCCAGCATTTT. It yields the protein CASSEGVNQPQHF. The chain links TRBV6-1 to TRBJ1-5; the D is unclear. Germline CDR1 and CDR2: MNHNS and SASEGT. The V gene lost 1 base and the J gene lost 3 bases, with 4 bases spanning the gap. The CDR3 is 13 residues long.